This TCR beta chain was sequenced in a study of metastatic and nonmetastatic thyroid tumors. Study at large: It was across blood and tumor or nodule tissue from malignant and benign thyroid patients that repertoires were compared. Findings and caveats of the study: Reported TCR beta diversity, measured in blood and tumor, was significantly higher for malignant thyroid tumors than for benign nodules.

There are many counts of this clone. Its antigen remains unidentified. Study processing details: The authors used CDR3 differences across clinicopathological groups to build a distant-metastasis classifier for papillary thyroid cancer. MiXCR was used by TCRdb to re-call the PCR reads. TCRdb, rather than the study authors, made the V and J calls. The sample carries more than 13,000 clones, more than 10% recorded once. Patients had received no treatment of any kind before thyroid surgery. With 2 bases removed from V and 1 base from J, the gap between germline ends came to 12 bases. Germline V gene lookup returns CDR1 SNHLY and CDR2 FYNNEI. The CDR3 loop spans 16 amino acids.

Sequencing used blood. The rearrangement links TRBV2 to TRBJ2-4; D call uncertain. The source of this sequence is a female donor with papillary thyroid cancer or a benign thyroid nodule (not recorded which). Some clones in this sample may be carry-over from other donors' samples. The CDR3 DNA reads TGTGCCAGCAGTGAAAACGGTTTGGAGGCCAAAAACATTCAGTACTTC. Amino acids: CASSENGLEAKNIQYF. Drawing the rest from reference TRBV2 and TRBJ2-4, the complete variable domain is EPEVTQTPSHQVTQMGQEVILRCVPISNHLYFYWYRQILGQKVEFLVSFYNNEISEKSEIFDDQFSVERPDGSNFTLKIRSTKLEDSAMYFCASSENGLEAKNIQYFGAGTRLSVL.